This T cell receptor (beta chain) was profiled in a study of blood T cell repertoires in COVID-19. The method was immunoSEQ multiplex PCR; TCRdb's version includes in-frame clones alone and lacks a portion of them. The table lists 180,000 or so clones, about 88% of them singletons. With 6 bases removed from V and 8 bases from J, the gap between germline ends came to 16 bases. This CDR3 has 13 residues. Per the germline V gene, CDR1 is MNHEY and CDR2 is SVGAGI. Sequencing was done on a sample of peripheral blood. The receptor comes from a man aged 18-30 years with acute or convalescent COVID-19. The rearrangement uses TRBV6-5 and TRBJ1-2, with D possibly being TRBD1 (6 bases). The CDR3 DNA is TGTGCCAGCAGGCGGGCGGACAGAGGGGGCTACACCTTC. Protein sequence: CASRRADRGGYTF.